The 23 T cell receptor beta chains presented below share a single source sample, sequenced in a study of T cells in Graves' hyperthyroidism and ophthalmopathy. Amplified TCR beta CDR3 regions derived from RNA transcripts. Researchers ran a first-round RT-PCR on the TCR CDR3 using the HTBI primer set. Via MiXCR, TCRdb re-called the multiplex PCR reads, giving one row per CDR3 protein. The data hold 370,000 or so distinct CDR3 sequences, with just under 25% observed a single time. The sample consisted of blood. The receptor set was obtained from a man over 45 with Graves' hyperthyroidism.

The chain has TRBV11-3 and TRBJ2-2; D remains ambiguous. The CDR3 is made up of 14 amino acids. Deletions cut 4 bases from V and 4 bases from J, with 10 bases between. The germline CDR1 and CDR2 sequences are SGHNT and YENEEA. As DNA, the CDR3 is TGTGCCAGCAGCTGGTCGCAGCCCACCGGGGAGCTGTTTTTT. It translates to CASSWSQPTGELFF. The complete variable domain, with remaining parts taken from reference TRBV11-3 and TRBJ2-2, reads EAGVVQSPRYKIIEKKQPVAFWCNPISGHNTLYWYLQNLGQGPELLIRYENEEAVDDSQLPKDRFSAERLKGVDSTLKIQPAELGDSAVYLCASSWSQPTGELFFGEGSRLTVL.

In its sample, this clonotype was seen a few times. This sequence joins TRBV11-3 and TRBJ2-3, with 10 bases lining up with TRBD2. The CDR3 runs to 16 residues. The V segment lost 0 bases and the J segment 2 bases; nucleotides outside the gene matches: 2. CDR1 is SGHNT and CDR2 is YENEEA in the germline V gene. In DNA form, the CDR3 reads TGTGCCAGCAGCTTAGATCTAGCGGGAGACACAGATACGCAGTATTTT. Its translation: CASSLDLAGDTDTQYF.

This clonotype was seen a few times. J is TRBJ2-1 and V is TRBV29-1; TRBD2 aligns across 7 bases. The J segment lost 2 bases and the V segment lost 3 bases, leaving 4 bases of the junction unmatched. The CDR3 length is 14 residues. The V gene's germline CDR1 is SQVTM and CDR2 ANQGSEA. The CDR3 loop is CSVEVGGPYNEQFF. The DNA for the CDR3 is TGCAGCGTTGAGGTGGGAGGGCCCTACAATGAGCAGTTCTTC.

This chain joins TRBV7-9 and TRBJ1-4, with TRBD1 matching 7 bases. Germline V gives CDR1 SEHNR, CDR2 FQNEAQ (reference sequence). V trimming: 4 bases; J trimming: 7 bases; junction bases outside the gene matches: 9. The CDR3 extends over 15 amino acids. The CDR3 region has the DNA TGTGCCAGCAGCTCCCGAAGCCAGGGGGTTGAAAAACTGTTTTTT. Translated, it gives CASSSRSQGVEKLFF.

The chain links TRBV11-2 to TRBJ1-1; no clear D. The CDR3 totals 12 residues. The V and J ends lost 3 bases and 1 base respectively, with 3 bases between them. Looked up from germline, CDR1 is SGHAT and CDR2 is FQNNGV. CDR3 sequence (DNA): TGTGCCAGCAGCTTTAAGAACACTGAAGCTTTCTTT. It translates to CASSFKNTEAFF.

The rearrangement links TRBV2 to TRBJ2-5; possible D gene TRBD1, 6 bases. Germline CDR1 is SNHLY and CDR2 is FYNNEI. CDR3 length equals 15 residues. V lost 3 bases to trimming and J lost 2 bases, with 13 bases between them. The CDR3 reads CASSEGQIWQETQYF. The CDR3 nucleotides are TGTGCCAGCAGTGAGGGACAAATCTGGCAAGAGACCCAGTACTTC. Supplemented by reference TRBV2 and TRBJ2-5, the full variable domain reads EPEVTQTPSHQVTQMGQEVILRCVPISNHLYFYWYRQILGQKVEFLVSFYNNEISEKSEIFDDQFSVERPDGSNFTLKIRSTKLEDSAMYFCASSEGQIWQETQYFGPGTRLLVL.

The chain combines TRBV5-1 with TRBJ1-5; D call uncertain. This CDR3 has 13 amino acids. CDR1 SGHRS and CDR2 YFSETQ come from the germline V gene. Trimming removed 0 bases at V and 3 bases at J, with 4 bases between. The CDR3 here is CASSLGNNQPQHF. The CDR3 region has the DNA TGCGCCAGCAGCTTGGGGAACAATCAGCCCCAGCATTTT.

In this sample, this clonotype turned up a few times. The gene calls are TRBV30 and TRBJ2-7; 7 positions match TRBD2. J was trimmed by 3 bases and V by 1 base; bases with no gene match: 6. Germline-derived CDR1 and CDR2 are GTSNPN and SVGIG (reference sequence). The CDR3 consists of 14 residues. The CDR3 here is CAWSGLGGSYEQYF. CDR3 coding DNA: TGTGCCTGGAGTGGCCTTGGCGGGAGCTACGAGCAGTACTTC.

The chain joins TRBV7-2 to TRBJ2-5; D may match TRBD1 or TRBD2 (5 bases each). CDR1 SGHTA and CDR2 FQGNSA come from the germline V gene. The CDR3 extends over 14 amino acids. The germline V and J ends were trimmed by 5 bases and 5 bases, with 15 bases remaining between them. For the CDR3, the DNA is TGTGCCAGCAGCCACAAACGGGACCGGGAGACCCAGTACTTC. Encoded protein: CASSHKRDRETQYF. The full variable domain, rest sourced from reference TRBV7-2 and TRBJ2-5, is GAGVSQSPSNKVTEKGKDVELRCDPISGHTALYWYRQSLGQGLEFLIYFQGNSAPDKSGLPSDRFSAERTGGSVSTLTIQRTQQEDSAVYLCASSHKRDRETQYFGPGTRLLVL.

The rearrangement uses TRBV15 and TRBJ2-3; 10 positions match TRBD1. Germline lookup yields CDR1 LNHNV and CDR2 YYDKDF (reference sequence). The CDR3 covers 13 residues. V lost 8 bases to trimming and J lost 1 base; unmatched junction nucleotides: 0. The CDR3 loop is CATGTGGTDTQYF. The DNA for the CDR3 is TGTGCCACCGGGACAGGGGGCACAGATACGCAGTATTTT.

V gene TRBV6-1 combines with J gene TRBJ2-7; D perhaps matches TRBD1 (5 bases). CDR3 length equals 15 residues. Looked up from germline, CDR1 is MNHNS and CDR2 is SASEGT. Trimming took 3 bases from V and 0 from J, leaving 12 bases between them. The CDR3 protein is CASSDQDRTSYEQYF. The CDR3, as DNA: TGTGCCAGCAGTGATCAAGACAGAACCTCCTACGAGCAGTACTTC.

This clonotype came up many times. V and J are TRBV18 and TRBJ2-3; TRBD2 is a possible D gene (5 bases). The germline gives CDR1 KGHSH, CDR2 LQKENI. V was pared by 0 bases and J by 4 bases, with 14 bases between. The CDR3 is made up of 16 amino acids. The CDR3 nucleotides are TGTGCCAGCTCACCACCGGTCTTGGATAGCGCAGATACGCAGTATTTT. Protein: CASSPPVLDSADTQYF.

This chain joins TRBV11-3 and TRBJ2-2, with D possibly TRBD2 on 6 matching bases. The CDR3 is made up of 14 amino acids. From germline, CDR1 is SGHNT and CDR2 YENEEA. With 4 bases removed from V and 2 bases from J, the gap between germline ends came to 8 bases. DNA of the CDR3: TGTGCCAGCAGCTGGGGACTTAACACCGGGGAGCTGTTTTTT. Its protein is CASSWGLNTGELFF.

V usage is TRBV2 and J usage is TRBJ2-6; either TRBD1 or TRBD2 may supply D (5 bases each). V was clipped by 4 bases and J by 3 bases, with 16 bases between them. Germline assignment: CDR1 SNHLY and CDR2 FYNNEI. CDR3 size: 17 residues. The CDR3 region is CASSAGRGPGGANVLTF. The CDR3 bases are TGTGCCAGCAGTGCTGGCCGGGGACCCGGTGGGGCCAACGTCCTGACTTTC.

DNA of the CDR3: TGTGCCAGTAGTATGATGAGACAGGGGCTCAATCAGCCCCAGCATTTT. As protein: CASSMMRQGLNQPQHF. The gene calls are TRBV19 and TRBJ1-5; 8 nucleotides line up with TRBD1. V trimming: 3 bases; J trimming: 3 bases; junction bases outside the gene matches: 7. The CDR3 spans 16 residues. The germline V gene has CDR1 LNHDA and CDR2 SQIVND (reference sequence).

Worth noting for this clonotype: The final CDR3 position lacks the conserved phenylalanine or tryptophan, pointing to a likely read error. This sequence joins TRBV28 and TRBJ2-1; the match to TRBD2 covers 9 bases. CDR3 length equals 16 residues. Per the germline V gene, CDR1 is MDHEN and CDR2 is SYDVKM. J was trimmed by 6 bases and V by 5 bases; bases with no gene match: 11. The CDR3: CASSRREVAGVNEQFL. As DNA, the CDR3 is TGTGCCAGCAGTCGACGGGAGGTAGCGGGAGTCAATGAGCAGTTCCTC.

This clonotype occurred many times. V gene TRBV11-2 combines with J gene TRBJ2-7; D gene ambiguous. In germline, CDR1 is SGHAT, CDR2 FQNNGV. Trimming stripped 1 base from V and 9 bases from J, with 13 bases between. The CDR3 extends over 13 amino acids. CDR3 DNA: TGTGCCAGCAGCTTAGGAGCAGGCGGCGGGCAGTACTTC. Amino acids: CASSLGAGGGQYF. The whole variable domain, filled in from reference TRBV11-2 and TRBJ2-7, reads EAGVAQSPRYKIIEKRQSVAFWCNPISGHATLYWYQQILGQGPKLLIQFQNNGVVDDSQLPKDRFSAERLKGVDSTLKIQPAKLEDSAVYLCASSLGAGGGQYFGPGTRLTVT.

As for this clonotype: This may arise from a read error, as a much more abundant clone is one base away. The V call is TRBV3-1, the J call TRBJ2-3, with D possibly being TRBD2 (6 bases). The V gene's germline CDR1 is LGHDT and CDR2 YNNKEL (reference sequence). The CDR3 length is 12 residues. CDR3 in amino acids: CANSLLEGTQYF. The CDR3 coding sequence is TGTGCCAACAGCTTATTGGAGGGCACGCAGTATTTT.

In its sample, this clonotype was seen a few times. The chain recombines TRBV11-3 with TRBJ1-1, with a weak D call TRBD1 (5 bases). Trimming shortened V by 8 bases and J by 0 bases, and 10 bases separated the two germline ends. CDR3 length equals 13 residues. Looked up from germline, CDR1 is SGHNT and CDR2 is YENEEA. This chain's CDR3 is CASVQGMNTEAFF. DNA for the CDR3: TGTGCCAGCGTGCAGGGCATGAACACTGAAGCTTTCTTT.

This clonotype was seen only a few times. A read error may produce the germline difference seen at one junction end. The chain uses TRBV12-3 or TRBV12-4 and TRBJ1-5, with a possible D match to TRBD1 (6 bases). This CDR3 has 16 amino acids. The CDR3 loop is CASSLPSLGGNQPQHF. The CDR3 DNA sequence: TGTGCCAGCAGTCTACCCTCCTTGGGGGGCAACCAGCCCCAGCATTTT.

This clonotype was counted between two and nine times. The chain combines TRBV20-1 with TRBJ1-3; a weak D match, TRBD1 (6 bases). Germline-derived CDR1 and CDR2 are DFQATT and SNEGSKA (reference sequence). The CDR3 is 14 residues long. V lost 5 bases and J lost 5, with 16 bases in between. CDR3 region: CSASSTGLRNTIYF. DNA for the CDR3: TGCAGTGCTTCATCTACAGGGTTAAGAAACACCATATATTTT.

This clonotype came up a few times. J is TRBJ2-2 and V is TRBV29-1; 9 positions match TRBD2. The CDR3 covers 15 residues. Germline-derived CDR1 and CDR2 are SQVTM and ANQGSEA. V shed 6 bases, J shed 0 bases, and the junction held 5 bases outside the gene matches. The CDR3 bases are TGCAGCGTAAGGACTAGCGCGCCGAACACCGGGGAGCTGTTTTTT. Protein: CSVRTSAPNTGELFF.

This clonotype occurred a few times. This sequence joins TRBV10-3 and TRBJ2-7, with 9 bases identical to TRBD2. Germline V gives CDR1 ENHRY, CDR2 SYGVKD. V was pared by 8 bases and J by 4 bases, with 6 bases of the junction left unmatched. There are 13 residues in the CDR3. CDR3: CAIGATSGYEQYF. The CDR3 DNA is TGTGCCATCGGGGCGACTAGCGGATACGAGCAGTACTTC.